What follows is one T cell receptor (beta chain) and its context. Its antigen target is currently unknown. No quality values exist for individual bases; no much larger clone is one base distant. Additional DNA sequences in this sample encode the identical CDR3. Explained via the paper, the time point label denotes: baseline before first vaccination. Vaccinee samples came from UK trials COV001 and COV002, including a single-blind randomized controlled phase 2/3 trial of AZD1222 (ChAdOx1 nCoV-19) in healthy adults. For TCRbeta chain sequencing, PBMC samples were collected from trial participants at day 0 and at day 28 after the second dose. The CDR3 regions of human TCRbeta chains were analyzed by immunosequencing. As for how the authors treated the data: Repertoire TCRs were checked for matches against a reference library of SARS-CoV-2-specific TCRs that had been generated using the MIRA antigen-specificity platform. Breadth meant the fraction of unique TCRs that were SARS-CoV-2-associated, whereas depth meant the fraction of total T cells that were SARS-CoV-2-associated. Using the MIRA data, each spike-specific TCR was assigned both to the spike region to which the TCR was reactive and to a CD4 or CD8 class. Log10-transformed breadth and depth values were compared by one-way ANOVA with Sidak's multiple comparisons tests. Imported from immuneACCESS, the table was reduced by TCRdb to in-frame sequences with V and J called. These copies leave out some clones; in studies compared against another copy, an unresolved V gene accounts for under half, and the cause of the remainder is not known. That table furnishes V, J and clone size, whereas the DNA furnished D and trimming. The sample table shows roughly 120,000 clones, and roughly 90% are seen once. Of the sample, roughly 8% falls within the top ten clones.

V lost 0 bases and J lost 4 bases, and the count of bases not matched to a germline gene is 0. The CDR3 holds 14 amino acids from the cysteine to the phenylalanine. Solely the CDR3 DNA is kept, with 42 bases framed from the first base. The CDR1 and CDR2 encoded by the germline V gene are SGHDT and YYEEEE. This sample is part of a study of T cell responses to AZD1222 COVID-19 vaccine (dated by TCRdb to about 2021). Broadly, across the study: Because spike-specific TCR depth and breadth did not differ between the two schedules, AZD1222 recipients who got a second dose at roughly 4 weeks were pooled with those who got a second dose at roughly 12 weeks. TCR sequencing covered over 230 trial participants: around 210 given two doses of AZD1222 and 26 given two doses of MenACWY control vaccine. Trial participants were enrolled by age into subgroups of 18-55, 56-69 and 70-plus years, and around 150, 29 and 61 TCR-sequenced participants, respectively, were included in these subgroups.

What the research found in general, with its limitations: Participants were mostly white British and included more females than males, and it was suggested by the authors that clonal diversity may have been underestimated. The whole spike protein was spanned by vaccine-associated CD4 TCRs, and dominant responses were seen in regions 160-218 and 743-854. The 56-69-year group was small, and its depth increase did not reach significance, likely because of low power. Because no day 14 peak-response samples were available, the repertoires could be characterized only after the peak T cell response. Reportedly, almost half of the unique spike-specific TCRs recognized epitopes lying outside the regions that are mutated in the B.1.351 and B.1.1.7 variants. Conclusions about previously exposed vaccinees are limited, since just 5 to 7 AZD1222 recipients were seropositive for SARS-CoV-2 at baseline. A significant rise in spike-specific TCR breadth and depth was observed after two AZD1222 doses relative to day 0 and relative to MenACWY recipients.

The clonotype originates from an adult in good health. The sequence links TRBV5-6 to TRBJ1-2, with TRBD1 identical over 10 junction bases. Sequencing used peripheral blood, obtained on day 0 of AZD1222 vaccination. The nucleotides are TGTGCCAGCAGCTTGGGACAGGGGGCCTATGGCTACACCTTC. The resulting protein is CASSLGQGAYGYTF.